This TCR beta chain emerged from a study of spatial heterogeneity in lung cancer. Looking at the study overall: Averaged across combinations, each unique TCR and UMI pairing appeared more than ten times in raw reads, which were uncorrected.

The time point was: sample taken at primary tumor resection. No cells were sorted before sequencing. The whole RNA sequenced was extracted from tumor, nontumor lung or frozen PBMC. There were 72 donors, all of them untreated patients with early-stage non-small cell lung cancer. From the 5' RACE reads, TCRdb called clonotypes with MiXCR, one entry per CDR3 protein. The sample shows thousands of distinct CDR3 sequences, 20% to 25% of them seen only once. The CDR3 length is 15 residues. With 5 bases removed from V and 0 bases from J, the gap between germline ends came to 13 bases. Per germline, CDR1 SNHLY and CDR2 FYNNEI.

The V call is TRBV2, the J call TRBJ1-1; D gene uncertain. The sequence was collected from a female donor with early-stage non-small cell lung cancer. The specimen was normal lung tissue next to the tumor, collected at surgery. The CDR3 region has the DNA TGTGCCAGCAGTCCTGTCAGGTCGATGAACACTGAAGCTTTCTTT. This codes for CASSPVRSMNTEAFF.